This section outlines one T cell receptor beta chain sequence together with its context. Its target is not known. The input for sorted-subset replicate PCRs was 200 to 250 ng DNA, tens of thousands of T cell genomes. Clones were read by immunoSEQ multiplex PCR, and TCRdb kept only the in-frame ones, dropping some. The sample lists approximately 2,000,000 clones, just under 95% occurring once. This sample was included in a study of shared clonotypes between healthy human individuals. Study-wide points: What limited the represented genetic and exposure-history diversity was the small number of donors.

This CDR3 is built from 13 residues. Germline V gives CDR1 MDHEN, CDR2 SYDVKM. V lost 6 bases to trimming and J lost 8 bases, with 16 bases between them. This TCR was sampled from a man aged 18 to 35 in good health. Some clones in this sample may be carry-over from other donors' samples. Sequenced: naive CD4+ T cells from PBMCs. Subset given: CD45RA+ positively selected. The V and J genes are TRBV28 and TRBJ1-2; TRBD1 is a possible D gene (6 bases). CDR3 protein: CASSRGHGGGYTF. CDR3 DNA: TGTGCCAGCAGCCGGGGACACGGGGGCGGCTACACCTTC.